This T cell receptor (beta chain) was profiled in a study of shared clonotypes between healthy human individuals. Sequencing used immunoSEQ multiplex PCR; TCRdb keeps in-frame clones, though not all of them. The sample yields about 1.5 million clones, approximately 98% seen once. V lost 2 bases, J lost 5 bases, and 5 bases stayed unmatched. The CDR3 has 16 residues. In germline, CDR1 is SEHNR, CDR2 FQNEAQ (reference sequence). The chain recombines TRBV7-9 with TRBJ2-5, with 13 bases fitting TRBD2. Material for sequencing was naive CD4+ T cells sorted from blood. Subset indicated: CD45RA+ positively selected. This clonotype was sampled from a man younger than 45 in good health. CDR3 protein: CASSLTRLAGGETQYF. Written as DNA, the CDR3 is TGTGCCAGCAGCTTAACCCGACTAGCGGGAGGTGAGACCCAGTACTTC.